This T cell receptor beta chain is drawn from a study of T-cell reconstitution after alpha-beta-depleted transplantation in children. The library targeted TCRbeta and was prepared with unique molecular identifiers. TCRdb re-analysed the PCR reads in MiXCR, keeping a single row per CDR3 protein. The sample lists roughly 790,000 distinct CDR3 sequences; about 15% were seen once. Germline values: CDR1 SGHRS, CDR2 YFSETQ. V was pared by 3 bases and J by 1 base, with 9 bases between. The CDR3 has 14 residues. This clonotype was counted many times. The receptor was derived from a male patient younger than 18 who had a stem cell transplant for acute lymphoblastic leukemia, so the T cells may come from the graft donor. The V call is TRBV5-1, the J call TRBJ2-3; the D gene is possibly TRBD1 (6 bases). The material sequenced was PBMCs, mostly from graft donor cells, taken 360 days after TCRalphabeta/CD19-depleted stem cell transplant. CDR3 nucleotide sequence: TGCGCCAGCAGCTGGAGACAGGGCACAGATACGCAGTATTTT. Protein: CASSWRQGTDTQYF.